Below are 27 T cell receptor beta chains sequenced from a single sample in a study of blood T cell repertoires in COVID-19. Assay used: immunoSEQ multiplex PCR; TCRdb lists only in-frame clones, some missing. The data contain 300,000 to 350,000 clones, roughly 89% of them singletons. The material sequenced was peripheral blood. The receptors here all came from a woman younger than 35 who had recovered from COVID-19.

Of note for this clone: Germline is not matched at one junction end, which may reflect a read error. This chain connects TRBV5-1 to TRBJ2-5; 7 bases align to TRBD1. The germline gives CDR1 SGHRS, CDR2 YFSETQ. This CDR3 contains 14 residues. The CDR3 region is CASRLDRPLETQYF. The CDR3 bases are TGCGCCAGCAGGTTGGACAGGCCACTTGAGACCCAGTACTTC.

V usage is TRBV24-1 and J usage is TRBJ2-7; 9 bases map to TRBD1. The V gene's germline CDR1 is KGHDR and CDR2 SFDVKD. Trimming at V came to 7 bases and at J to 5 bases, leaving 11 bases not matched to a gene. The CDR3 loop spans 15 amino acids. The chain's CDR3 is CATSRSRGQGNEQYV. DNA for the CDR3: TGTGCCACCAGCAGAAGTCGGGGACAGGGAAACGAGCAGTACGTC.

The rearrangement uses TRBV5-1 and TRBJ2-1, with 10 bases identical to TRBD2. CDR3 length: 16 amino acids. J lost 5 bases, V lost 4 bases, and 9 bases had no gene match. CDR1 SGHRS and CDR2 YFSETQ come from the germline V gene. CDR3 amino acids: CASSLRPSGSDNEQFF. DNA of the CDR3: TGCGCCAGCAGCCTACGGCCTAGCGGGAGTGACAATGAGCAGTTCTTC. The full variable domain, its missing parts supplied by reference TRBV5-1 and TRBJ2-1, is KAGVTQTPRYLIKTRGQQVTLSCSPISGHRSVSWYQQTPGQGLQFLFEYFSETQRNKGNFPGRFSGRQFSNSRSEMNVSTLELGDSALYLCASSLRPSGSDNEQFFGPGTRLTVL.

The chain recombines TRBV12-5 with TRBJ2-3; possibly TRBD1 for D (6 bases). The CDR3 covers 15 residues. V lost 2 bases and J lost 3, with 12 bases in between. Germline CDR1 LGHNT, CDR2 FRNRAP. The CDR3 DNA sequence: TGTGCTAGTGGTTTGTCAGGGGCAGAGACAGATACGCAGTATTTT. Encoded protein: CASGLSGAETDTQYF.

This clone showed up just once. The chain has TRBV7-8 and TRBJ2-1; 9 bases align to TRBD2. Germline assignment: CDR1 SGHVS and CDR2 FQNEAQ. CDR3 size: 14 residues. Trimming removed 2 bases from V and 9 bases from J; junction bases left unmatched: 5. CDR3 amino acids: CASSLLTGLAEQFF. The CDR3 nucleotides are TGTGCCAGCAGCTTACTAACGGGACTAGCTGAGCAGTTCTTC.

This sequence joins TRBV7-7 and TRBJ2-5, with TRBD1 identical over 7 bases. This CDR3 region has 14 residues. Germline V gene data show CDR1 as SSHAT and CDR2 as FNYEAQ (reference sequence). The V segment lost 6 bases and the J segment 4 bases; nucleotides outside the gene matches: 8. This CDR3 reads CASSPTGLVETQYF. DNA of the CDR3: TGTGCCAGCAGTCCGACAGGGTTGGTAGAGACCCAGTACTTC.

The CDR3 bases are TGTGCCAGCAGTGGGGGACTAGCGGGAATTATAGTCAATGAGCAGTTCTTC. Its translation is CASSGGLAGIIVNEQFF. V gene TRBV2 combines with J gene TRBJ2-1; 13 bases are a match to TRBD2. Trimming took 4 bases from V and 6 from J; bases not matched to a gene: 9. The CDR3 consists of 17 residues. From germline, CDR1 is SNHLY and CDR2 FYNNEI.

The rearrangement uses TRBV6-5 and TRBJ2-7; D gene uncertain. Germline CDR1 MNHEY, CDR2 SVGAGI. There are 15 residues in the CDR3. The V end was cut by 8 bases, the J end by 2 bases, with 19 bases between. CDR3 sequence: CASSPSGRPPYEQYV. Here the CDR3 DNA reads TGTGCCAGCTCCCCGTCTGGGCGCCCCCCCTACGAGCAGTACGTC.

This clone has just a few counts. V is TRBV6-6 and J is TRBJ2-1; D is possibly TRBD2 (5 bases). The V end was cut by 6 bases, the J end by 0 bases, with 12 bases between. The CDR3 covers 15 residues. Per the germline V gene, CDR1 is MNHNY and CDR2 is SVGAGI (reference sequence). In DNA, the CDR3 is TGTGCCAGCAGAGAGGACTCCAGCTCCTACAATGAGCAGTTCTTC. Protein sequence: CASREDSSSYNEQFF.

This clone was recorded a few times. This rearrangement joins TRBV6-4 to TRBJ2-1; 10 bases line up with TRBD1. Losses at the gene ends were 5 bases for V and 3 bases for J; bases not matched to a gene: 4. The CDR3 length is 15 residues. Germline V gene sequence: CDR1 MRHNA, CDR2 SNTAGT. The CDR3: CASSWTGGDYNEQFF. CDR3 sequence (DNA): TGTGCCAGCAGTTGGACAGGGGGTGACTACAATGAGCAGTTCTTC.

The chain couples TRBV27 to TRBJ1-2, with 7 bases that match TRBD1. The CDR3 sequence is 14 residues long. Germline CDR1 and CDR2: MNHEY and SMNVEV (reference sequence). V dropped 4 bases and J dropped 5; count of bases not matched to a gene: 7. The DNA for the CDR3 is TGTGCCAGCAGTTATAAGGGGGCAAGATATGGCTACACCTTC. Protein product: CASSYKGARYGYTF.

The chain is built from TRBV5-6 and TRBJ1-5; D is undetermined. Germline V gene data show CDR1 as SGHDT and CDR2 as YYEEEE. The CDR3 contains 12 residues. V lost 5 bases, J lost 7 bases, and 10 bases lay in between. CDR3 sequence (DNA): TGTGCCAGCAGTCGGGGTTACCAGCCCCAGCATTTT. It translates to CASSRGYQPQHF.

J is TRBJ2-7 and V is TRBV6-2 or TRBV6-3, with TRBD1 identical over 7 bases. Germline CDR1 MNHEY, CDR2 SVGEGT. The CDR3 runs to 14 residues. The J segment lost 7 bases and the V segment lost 6 bases, leaving 12 bases of the junction unmatched. In DNA form, the CDR3 reads TGTGCCAGCAGCCCCGGGACAGTCCTACGAGAGCAGTACGTC. It yields the protein CASSPGTVLREQYV.

To note about this clone: The junction does not match germline at one end; this may be a read error. The chain has TRBV18 and TRBJ1-1; 8 bases fit TRBD1. Germline V gene sequence: CDR1 KGHSH, CDR2 LQKENI. There are 18 residues in the CDR3. The CDR3 reads CASSPLPRGPLTPAPLLF. The CDR3 DNA sequence: TGTGCCAGCTCACCATTACCCAGGGGGCCCCTAACACCGGCCCCCCTCCTCTTT.

V usage is TRBV7-6 and J usage is TRBJ2-7; the D gene is possibly TRBD1 (5 bases). V lost 2 bases and J lost 7, with 12 bases in between. This CDR3 has 13 amino acids. Germline V gene sequence: CDR1 SGHVS, CDR2 FNYEAQ. CDR3 residues: CASSLSQGDEQYV. The CDR3 DNA sequence: TGTGCCAGCAGCTTATCCCAGGGTGATGAGCAGTACGTC.

This clone was seen a handful of times. CDR3 nucleotide sequence: TGTGCCAGCAGTGAAGACAGCCCCACTTCACCCCTCCACTTT. This gives the protein CASSEDSPTSPLHF. The chain employs TRBV2 and TRBJ1-6; D not certain. The ends were cut back, 1 base at V and 9 bases at J, with 10 bases in the middle. This CDR3 contains 14 residues. Germline V gene sequence: CDR1 SNHLY, CDR2 FYNNEI. The full variable domain, completed using reference TRBV2 and TRBJ1-6, is EPEVTQTPSHQVTQMGQEVILRCVPISNHLYFYWYRQILGQKVEFLVSFYNNEISEKSEIFDDQFSVERPDGSNFTLKIRSTKLEDSAMYFCASSEDSPTSPLHFGNGTRLTVT.

The J gene is TRBJ2-5, the V gene TRBV6-2 or TRBV6-3; 9 nucleotides match TRBD2. The CDR3 covers 16 residues. Germline V gene sequence: CDR1 MNHEY, CDR2 SVGEGT. V shed 2 bases, J shed 4 bases, and the junction held 8 bases outside the gene matches. In DNA form, the CDR3 reads TGTGCCAGCAGTTACGCTAGCGGGGTTTTCCGAGAGACCCAGTACTTC. Amino acid sequence: CASSYASGVFRETQYF.

This chain uses TRBV5-4 with TRBJ1-1; D gene unclear. This CDR3 is built from 15 residues. Germline V gene sequence: CDR1 SGHNT, CDR2 YYREEE (reference sequence). V lost 4 bases to trimming and J lost 0 bases, with 13 bases between them. The CDR3 sequence: CASSPPASVNTEAFF. Here the CDR3 DNA reads TGTGCCAGCAGCCCCCCCGCATCGGTGAACACTGAAGCTTTCTTT.

The chain has TRBV10-3 and TRBJ2-7, with 11 bases identical to TRBD2. Germline-derived CDR1 and CDR2 are ENHRY and SYGVKD. V shed 3 bases and J 4 bases; nucleotides not matched to a gene: 2. The CDR3 has 14 amino acids. The DNA for the CDR3 is TGTGCCATCAGTGACCGGACTAGCGGGTACGAGCAGTACGTC. Amino acids: CAISDRTSGYEQYV.

This chain links TRBV11-3 with TRBJ2-3; TRBD2 is a possible D gene (5 bases). V lost 5 bases, J lost 1 base, and 13 bases lay in between. The CDR3 has 15 residues. The germline gives CDR1 SGHNT, CDR2 YENEEA. The CDR3 DNA follows: TGTGCCAGCAGCGTCCGGGATTTGGGCACAGATACGCAGTATTTT. The encoded protein is CASSVRDLGTDTQYF.

J is TRBJ2-2 and V is TRBV19; TRBD1 matches at 11 bases. V lost 6 bases, J lost 6 bases, and 6 bases stayed unmatched. The CDR3 length is 15 residues. Looked up from germline, CDR1 is LNHDA and CDR2 is SQIVND (reference sequence). The CDR3 DNA reads as TGTGCCAGTAGGGACAGGGGGCGTCGTCCCGGGGAGCTGTTTTTT. It specifies CASRDRGRRPGELFF. Using reference TRBV19 and TRBJ2-2 for the parts outside the CDR3, the full variable domain is DGGITQSPKYLFRKEGQNVTLSCEQNLNHDAMYWYRQDPGQGLRLIYYSQIVNDFQKGDIAEGYSVSREKKESFPLTVTSAQKNPTAFYLCASRDRGRRPGELFFGEGSRLTVL.

The CDR3 is CASSELASGRGEQYV. The CDR3, as DNA: TGTGCCAGCAGTGAACTGGCTAGCGGGAGAGGCGAGCAGTACGTC. The chain carries TRBV2 and TRBJ2-7, with 10 positions matching TRBD2. Germline trimming cut 2 bases from V and 6 bases from J; bases unmatched to any gene: 7. CDR1 and CDR2 from the germline V gene are SNHLY and FYNNEI. The CDR3 contains 15 residues.

The chain links TRBV10-3 to TRBJ2-1; 11 bases match TRBD1. The germline V gene encodes CDR1 ENHRY and CDR2 SYGVKD. This CDR3 comprises 14 residues. After removal of 6 bases from V and 7 bases from J, the junction contained 5 bases not matched to a gene. This CDR3 is CAISPGQGENEQFF. CDR3 DNA: TGTGCCATCAGCCCGGGACAGGGGGAAAATGAGCAGTTCTTC.

The chain is built from TRBV29-1 and TRBJ2-4; a possible D gene is TRBD2 (6 bases). V was clipped by 4 bases and J by 0 bases, with 13 bases between them. CDR3 size: 15 residues. CDR1 and CDR2 (germline): SQVTM, ANQGSEA. This CDR3 reads CSVGRAGLAKNIQYF. The CDR3 nucleotides are TGCAGCGTTGGGAGGGCAGGGCTAGCCAAAAACATTCAGTACTTC.

The genes are TRBV24-1 and TRBJ2-7; the match to TRBD2 covers 9 bases. This CDR3 has 22 residues. J was trimmed by 3 bases and V by 7 bases; bases with no gene match: 30. CDR1 and CDR2 (germline): KGHDR, SFDVKD. CDR3 nucleotides: TGTGCCACCAGCAGCCAGGGTGGAAAGCGGGAGGAATGGAATGGATATGTCTACGAGCAGTACGTC. It codes for CATSSQGGKREEWNGYVYEQYV.

The CDR3: CASSLGRRVGGYTF. The CDR3 coding sequence is TGTGCCAGCAGCTTAGGGCGACGGGTTGGTGGCTACACCTTC. The chain uses TRBV7-2 and TRBJ1-2; no clear D. V was clipped by 1 base and J by 7 bases, with 13 bases between them. The CDR3 extends over 14 amino acids. Germline CDR1 and CDR2: SGHTA and FQGNSA.

The rearrangement uses TRBV5-1 and TRBJ2-2, with D possibly being TRBD1 (5 bases). The V end lost 1 base, the J end lost 4 bases, and 11 bases lay between the germline ends. Germline V lookup: CDR1 SGHRS, CDR2 YFSETQ. This CDR3 is 15 amino acids long. The CDR3 protein is CASSLYQGGTGELFF. As DNA, the CDR3 is TGCGCCAGCAGCTTGTATCAGGGCGGCACCGGGGAGCTGTTTTTT.